Following are 13 T cell receptor beta chains from one sample sequenced in a study of cytomegalovirus exposure and HLA in healthy donors. PCR primers comprised 60 Vbeta and 13 Jbeta primers. Sequenced by immunoSEQ multiplex PCR; TCRdb stores in-frame clones only, minus some. The data contain 160,000 or so clones, 65% to 80% of them seen just once; the ten biggest clones take up about 4.5%. The source material was PBMCs. These receptors all stem from a man aged 35 to 55 in good health and CMV-seronegative.

This clone was seen only once. The chain couples TRBV15 to TRBJ2-1; 7 nucleotides line up with TRBD2. Unmatched junction bases numbered 21, after V lost 2 bases and J lost 8 bases. Germline CDR1 LNHNV, CDR2 YYDKDF (reference sequence). The CDR3 has 19 residues. The CDR3 region has the DNA TGTGCCACCAGCAGACCCCAACCCGGGTTGGGGGGGGGAGTGGATGAGCAGTTCTTC. This sequence encodes CATSRPQPGLGGGVDEQFF.

This sequence joins TRBV2 and TRBJ1-1, with 7 positions matching TRBD1. The V and J ends lost 8 bases and 3 bases, in that order; junction bases with no gene match: 9. Germline CDR1 is SNHLY and CDR2 is FYNNEI. This CDR3 is built from 14 residues. The DNA for the CDR3 is TGTGCCAGCGGAAGGAAGGACAGGCACACTGAAGCTTTCTTT. This sequence encodes CASGRKDRHTEAFF.

This clone was recorded only once. V and J are TRBV29-1 and TRBJ2-1; maybe TRBD1 (5 bases). The ends were cut back, 3 bases at V and 4 bases at J, with 13 bases in the middle. This CDR3 comprises 14 residues. The germline V gene encodes CDR1 SQVTM and CDR2 ANQGSEA. CDR3 in amino acids: CSVETELYYNEQFF. The DNA for the CDR3 is TGCAGCGTTGAGACAGAACTCTATTACAATGAGCAGTTCTTC.

This clone was recorded a few times. V gene TRBV5-4 combines with J gene TRBJ1-2, with D tentatively TRBD1 (5 bases). V lost 0 bases, J lost 4 bases, and 13 bases lay in between. Germline assignment: CDR1 SGHNT and CDR2 YYREEE (reference sequence). This CDR3 is 15 amino acids long. For the CDR3, the DNA is TGTGCCAGCAGCTTGGAGAACGCGGGGGGCTATGGCTACACCTTC. Translation: CASSLENAGGYGYTF. Supplemented by reference TRBV5-4 and TRBJ1-2, the full variable domain reads ETGVTQSPTHLIKTRGQQVTLRCSSQSGHNTVSWYQQALGQGPQFIFQYYREEENGRGNFPPRFSGLQFPNYSSELNVNALELDDSALYLCASSLENAGGYGYTFGSGTRLTVV.

On this clone itself: Other DNA sequences in the same sample also yield this CDR3. The CDR3 region is CASSGNHRGYTF. DNA of the CDR3: TGTGCCAGCAGTGGCAATCACCGTGGCTACACCTTC. This chain links TRBV28 with TRBJ1-2, with D unclear. CDR1 and CDR2 from the germline V gene are MDHEN and SYDVKM. The CDR3 totals 12 residues. Between the trimmed V and J ends, which lost 5 bases and 7 bases, there was a span of 11 bases.

The V gene is TRBV18, the J gene TRBJ1-2; 8 bases are a match to TRBD1. Germline CDR1 KGHSH, CDR2 LQKENI. V trimming: 4 bases; J trimming: 8 bases; junction bases outside the gene matches: 6. The CDR3 has 13 amino acids. The CDR3 sequence: CASSQDRVEGYTF. DNA of the CDR3: TGTGCCAGCTCACAGGACAGGGTGGAGGGCTACACCTTC.

This chain connects TRBV29-1 to TRBJ2-5; perhaps TRBD2 as D (6 bases). Germline V CDR1 and CDR2: SQVTM, ANQGSEA. The V and J ends lost 2 bases and 4 bases respectively, with 14 bases between them. This CDR3 is 14 amino acids long. DNA of the CDR3: TGCAGCGTTGAACCCATGGACTACGGAGAGACCCAGTACTTC. It is translated as CSVEPMDYGETQYF.

This chain uses TRBV30 with TRBJ1-2, with 8 bases matching TRBD1. V gave up 5 bases and J gave up 2 bases; unmatched junction bases: 10. This CDR3 is 15 amino acids long. From germline, CDR1 is GTSNPN and CDR2 SVGIG (reference sequence). CDR3 sequence (DNA): TGTGCCTGGGTCTTCAGGGGGCGAATGAACTATGGCTACACCTTC. Translation: CAWVFRGRMNYGYTF.

This clone turned up a few times. This chain connects TRBV28 to TRBJ1-1, with 7 bases aligning to TRBD1. J lost 4 bases, V lost 6 bases, and 8 bases had no gene match. The CDR3 covers 14 residues. Per germline, CDR1 MDHEN and CDR2 SYDVKM. The CDR3 spells CASRLTGIITEAFF. CDR3 bases: TGTGCCAGCAGACTGACAGGGATTATCACTGAAGCTTTCTTT.

V and J are TRBV4-3 and TRBJ1-1, with D tentatively TRBD1 (6 bases). Between the trimmed V and J ends, which lost 0 bases and 5 bases, there was a span of 13 bases. Germline lookup yields CDR1 LGHNA and CDR2 YSLEER. CDR3 length equals 15 residues. CDR3 protein: CASSQDVRGGTEAFF. In DNA form, the CDR3 reads TGCGCCAGCAGCCAAGACGTCAGGGGAGGGACTGAAGCTTTCTTT.

The chain joins TRBV5-1 to TRBJ1-3, with D maybe TRBD1 (6 bases). CDR3 size: 14 residues. Germline values: CDR1 SGHRS, CDR2 YFSETQ. With 3 bases removed from V and 2 bases from J, the gap between germline ends came to 9 bases. The CDR3 loop reads CASSSGTTGNTIYF. In DNA form, the CDR3 reads TGCGCCAGCAGCTCCGGGACAACTGGAAACACCATATATTTT.

This chain joins TRBV6-5 and TRBJ1-2, with D possibly being TRBD1 (6 bases). Trimming pared 7 bases from V and 4 bases from J, leaving 19 bases between. This CDR3 is built from 15 residues. Germline V gene sequence: CDR1 MNHEY, CDR2 SVGAGI. The CDR3 DNA reads TGTGCCAGCACCCCCCAGGACAGCCCCTTCTATGGCTACACCTTC. As protein: CASTPQDSPFYGYTF.

Details on this clone: Germline and junction disagree at one end, which may indicate a read error. The chain uses TRBV18 and TRBJ2-4; 13 bases align to TRBD2. Germline V gene lookup returns CDR1 KGHSH and CDR2 LQKENI. This CDR3 has 16 residues. CDR3 bases: TGTGCCAGCTCACCAGGACTAGCGGGGGCCAGAAACATTCAGTACTTC. This codes for CASSPGLAGARNIQYF.